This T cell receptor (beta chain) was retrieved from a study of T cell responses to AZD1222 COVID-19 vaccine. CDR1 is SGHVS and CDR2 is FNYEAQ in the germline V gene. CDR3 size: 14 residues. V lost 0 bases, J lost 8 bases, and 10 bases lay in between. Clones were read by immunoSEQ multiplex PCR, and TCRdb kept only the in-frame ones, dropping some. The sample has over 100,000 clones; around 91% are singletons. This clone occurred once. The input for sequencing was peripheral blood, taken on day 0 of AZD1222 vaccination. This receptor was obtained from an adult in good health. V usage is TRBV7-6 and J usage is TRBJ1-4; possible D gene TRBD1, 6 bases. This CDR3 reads CASSLAGAGEKLFF. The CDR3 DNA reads TGTGCCAGCAGCTTAGCGGGGGCGGGGGAAAAACTGTTTTTT.